The present T cell receptor (beta chain) was sequenced within a study of T cells in Graves' hyperthyroidism and ophthalmopathy. TCR beta CDR3 sequences were amplified from RNA transcripts. A first-round RT-PCR of the TCR CDR3 used the HTBI primer set. TCRdb itself ran the multiplex PCR reads through MiXCR, one entry per CDR3 protein. Of fewer than 350,000 distinct CDR3 sequences in the sample, around 20% were seen once. Turning to this clonotype: Its antigen is currently unknown. Given a much more abundant clone one base away, this may be a read error. The CDR3 carries no conserved terminal phenylalanine or tryptophan, so it likely arises from a read error.

General study findings and limits: Expanded thyroid clonotypes (above 0.001) were mostly also found in blood.

Per the germline V gene, CDR1 is KGHDR and CDR2 is SFDVKD. The CDR3 spans 18 residues. Trimming left V 1 base short and J 0 bases short, with 17 bases between. Sequencing used blood. The chain has TRBV24-1 and TRBJ1-1; D is undetermined. The TCR originated in a woman between 45 and 65 years old with Graves' hyperthyroidism. CDR3 bases: TGTGCCACCAGTGATTTAAATAGTAAGCCAGCCCTGAACACTGAAGCTTTCCTT. This translates into CATSDLNSKPALNTEAFL.